This TCR beta chain came from a study of T cell repertoires in cytomegalovirus infection (dated by TCRdb to about 2019). With regard to the full study: Alongside well-studied HLA-B-restricted epitopes, the peptide stimulations were aimed at recently identified HLA-C-restricted CMV epitopes, whose presentation resists viral immunomodulation. The HLA type of each donor mattered for the analysis, because public TCR beta signatures pointed to carriage of CMV infection along with the matching HLA type.

Beyond this particular receptor, the publication reports: The ex vivo response was dominated by HLA-C-restricted CMV-specific TCR beta clonotypes, which also provided the single most frequent clonotype in two of eight donors. In both this cohort and an independent roughly 400-donor cohort, the cumulative frequency of public TCR beta family members distinguished carriers of CMV infection plus the relevant HLA type.

The treatment or condition label of this sample denotes: in vitro stimulation with specific CMV peptide epitopes to enrich CMV-specific T cells. The sequencer listed for this sample is Illumina HiSeq 1500. Using fastp trimming at Q25 and MiXCR clonotype assembly, TCRdb reanalyzed the public sequencing data and kept in-frame beta chains. Duplicate CDR3 protein sequences are folded into a single record with the most common DNA and genes. The sample contains 700,000 to 850,000 distinct CDR3 sequences, approximately 32% of them found a single time. The ten largest clones take up around 12% of the sample. This clonotype was seen more than once but under ten times. Its antigen is not yet known. Qualities for individual bases were not recorded, and no much larger clone is one base off. The germline V gene supplies CDR1 SNHLY and CDR2 FYNNEI. There are 16 amino acids in the CDR3, from cysteine to phenylalanine inclusive. Of the read, only the CDR3 DNA is kept; its 48 bases are in frame from base 1. Deletion took 6 bases off V and 3 bases off J, with a span of 20 bases between the germline ends.

The sample here was cultured CD8+ T cells from PBMCs, taken from culture after CMV antigen stimulation. The TCR originated in a human donor in good health (CMV status not recorded). Some clones in this sample may be carry-over from other donors' samples. The sequence links TRBV2 to TRBJ2-5; there is no confident call for the D gene. DNA sequence: TGTGCCAGCAGCGCTCATCTTGGAGTTCGAGAAGAGACCCAGTACTTC. This encodes CASSAHLGVREETQYF.